These 19 T cell receptor beta chains were all obtained from the same sample, sequenced in a study of blood T cell repertoires in COVID-19. Repertoires were generated with immunoSEQ multiplex PCR, while TCRdb's copy carries only in-frame clones and drops some. The sample lists some 240,000 clones; roughly 82% were seen once. Specimen: peripheral blood. The source is a man aged 50 or older with active or convalescent COVID-19.

As DNA, the CDR3 is TGTGCCAGCAGTTATAGGGGGCACACAGATACGCAGTATTTT. This codes for CASSYRGHTDTQYF. The chain recombines TRBV6-2 or TRBV6-3 with TRBJ2-3; TRBD1 matches 7 bases. The CDR3 runs to 14 residues. Germline CDR1 reads MNHEY; CDR2 reads SVGEGT. Unmatched junction bases numbered 2, after V lost 3 bases and J lost 2 bases.

The chain is built from TRBV20-1 and TRBJ2-3, with D hard to call. Trimming removed 3 bases at V and 5 bases at J, with 6 bases between. This CDR3 spans 11 amino acids. Germline-derived CDR1 and CDR2 are DFQATT and SNEGSKA (reference sequence). The CDR3 coding sequence is TGCAGTGCTAGCCCCTTAGATACGCAGTATTTT. It is translated as CSASPLDTQYF.

V is TRBV7-9 and J is TRBJ2-5, with TRBD2 as a possible D gene (6 bases). CDR3 length: 13 residues. Trimming took 4 bases from V and 2 from J, leaving 8 bases between them. The germline V gene has CDR1 SEHNR and CDR2 FQNEAQ (reference sequence). DNA for the CDR3: TGTGCCAGCAGCTGGGCGGGGCAAGAGACCCAGTACTTC. Residues: CASSWAGQETQYF.

The gene calls are TRBV7-2 and TRBJ1-1, with D possibly being TRBD1 (6 bases). CDR3 size: 17 residues. V dropped 9 bases and J dropped 4 bases, with 27 bases sitting between them. Germline V CDR1 and CDR2: SGHTA, FQGNSA. This CDR3 is CASAGEQGAWWATEAFF. The CDR3 DNA is TGTGCCAGTGCGGGGGAACAGGGAGCTTGGTGGGCCACTGAAGCTTTCTTT.

This clone was detected once. The chain is built from TRBV20-1 and TRBJ2-5; maybe TRBD2 (6 bases). This CDR3 is built from 16 residues. Germline V CDR1 and CDR2: DFQATT, SNEGSKA (reference sequence). V was cut by 3 bases and J by 5 bases, with 22 bases left in between. CDR3 in DNA: TGCAGTGCTAGTCCCACCCTGGGACTCCCGGGGGAGACCCAGTACTTC. It translates to CSASPTLGLPGETQYF.

The chain employs TRBV18 and TRBJ2-5; TRBD1 agrees at 8 bases. The CDR3 extends over 16 amino acids. With 3 bases clipped from V and 2 bases from J, the junction kept 8 bases outside the gene matches. From germline, CDR1 is KGHSH and CDR2 LQKENI. This chain's CDR3 is CASSPLGQGAQETQYF. DNA of the CDR3: TGTGCCAGCTCACCCCTGGGGCAGGGGGCTCAAGAGACCCAGTACTTC.

The rearrangement joins TRBV16 to TRBJ1-2; D unresolved. V lost 0 bases, J lost 4 bases, and 12 bases lay in between. The CDR3 extends over 15 amino acids. Germline CDR1 reads KGHSY; CDR2 reads FQNENV. CDR3 residues: CASSQSGSPTYGYTF. CDR3 bases: TGTGCCAGCAGCCAATCGGGCAGCCCAACCTATGGCTACACCTTC.

The rearrangement links TRBV19 to TRBJ2-2; 7 nucleotides line up with TRBD1. V trimming: 3 bases; J trimming: 5 bases; junction bases outside the gene matches: 12. Germline V gene lookup returns CDR1 LNHDA and CDR2 SQIVND (reference sequence). The CDR3 consists of 17 residues. CDR3 loop: CASSMGWGTVGTGELFF. Here the CDR3 DNA reads TGTGCCAGTAGTATGGGGTGGGGGACAGTTGGTACCGGGGAGCTGTTTTTT.

The J gene is TRBJ1-1, the V gene TRBV5-6; D gene uncertain. The germline gives CDR1 SGHDT, CDR2 YYEEEE. This CDR3 region has 14 residues. Trimming left V 1 base short and J 4 bases short, with 11 bases between. The CDR3 DNA sequence: TGTGCCAGCAGCTTGAGTGCGGGAAGCACTGAAGCTTTCTTT. As protein: CASSLSAGSTEAFF.

V gene TRBV7-3 combines with J gene TRBJ1-6; D not resolved. From germline, CDR1 is SGHTA and CDR2 FQGTGA. V dropped 5 bases and J dropped 8 bases, with 10 bases sitting between them. The CDR3 consists of 13 residues. The CDR3 loop reads CASSLFEDSPLHF. As DNA, the CDR3 is TGTGCCAGCAGCCTGTTTGAGGATTCACCCCTCCACTTT.

The genes are TRBV5-1 and TRBJ2-5; TRBD2 agrees at 12 bases. CDR3 length equals 16 residues. Germline assignment: CDR1 SGHRS and CDR2 YFSETQ. V lost 4 bases, J lost 2 bases, and 6 bases stayed unmatched. The CDR3 nucleotides read TGCGCCAGCAGCATAGGACTAGCGGGGATGCAAGAGACCCAGTACTTC. This encodes CASSIGLAGMQETQYF.

The V call is TRBV7-2, the J call TRBJ2-3, with 11 positions matching TRBD2. With 6 bases clipped from V and 2 bases from J, the junction kept 7 bases outside the gene matches. Looked up from germline, CDR1 is SGHTA and CDR2 is FQGNSA. The CDR3 consists of 16 residues. CDR3 sequence: CASRPRLAGLTDTQYF. DNA for the CDR3: TGTGCCAGCAGACCACGACTAGCGGGACTCACAGATACGCAGTATTTT. Variable domain in full (rest from reference TRBV7-2 and TRBJ2-3): GAGVSQSPSNKVTEKGKDVELRCDPISGHTALYWYRQSLGQGLEFLIYFQGNSAPDKSGLPSDRFSAERTGGSVSTLTIQRTQQEDSAVYLCASRPRLAGLTDTQYFGPGTRLTVL.

The V and J genes are TRBV29-1 and TRBJ2-3; no definite D call. V lost 8 bases and J 1 base, leaving 13 bases between the germline ends. This CDR3 contains 13 residues. Germline CDR1 SQVTM, CDR2 ANQGSEA. This chain's CDR3 is CSHRNGGTDTQYF. CDR3 in DNA: TGCAGCCATCGTAATGGAGGCACAGATACGCAGTATTTT.

The V and J genes are TRBV28 and TRBJ2-7, with 7 bases lining up with TRBD1. Germline CDR1 is MDHEN and CDR2 is SYDVKM. This CDR3 region has 15 residues. The trim removed 4 bases at V and 3 bases at J, leaving 9 bases unmatched. CDR3 nucleotides: TGTGCCAGCAGTTATTCCGGGACAGCCGACTACGAGCAGTACTTC. This encodes CASSYSGTADYEQYF.

The CDR3 coding sequence is TGTGCCAGCAGTTTATCGGTCGGACTGAGCTCCTACGAGCAGTACTTC. Translated: CASSLSVGLSSYEQYF. This chain connects TRBV28 to TRBJ2-7, with D possibly TRBD2 on 5 matching bases. The CDR3 runs 16 residues. Germline loops: CDR1 MDHEN, CDR2 SYDVKM. V shed 1 base and J shed 0 bases, with 13 bases lying between them. Combining the CDR3 with reference TRBV28 and TRBJ2-7 gives the whole variable domain DVKVTQSSRYLVKRTGEKVFLECVQDMDHENMFWYRQDPGLGLRLIYFSYDVKMKEKGDIPEGYSVSREKKERFSLILESASTNQTSMYLCASSLSVGLSSYEQYFGPGTRLTVT.

The chain employs TRBV27 and TRBJ2-7; 10 nucleotides agree with TRBD2. CDR1 and CDR2 from the germline V gene are MNHEY and SMNVEV (reference sequence). The CDR3 totals 16 residues. The V and J ends lost 10 bases and 3 bases, in that order; junction bases with no gene match: 15. The CDR3 is CAIGGGRLAGVYEQYF. DNA of the CDR3: TGTGCCATCGGGGGGGGTCGGCTAGCGGGAGTCTACGAGCAGTACTTC.

The chain couples TRBV28 to TRBJ1-6, with D maybe TRBD1 (5 bases). Per the germline V gene, CDR1 is MDHEN and CDR2 is SYDVKM. CDR3 length: 14 residues. V gave up 6 bases and J gave up 8 bases, with 14 bases separating them. CDR3 amino acids: CASRPDKTYSPLHF. The DNA for the CDR3 is TGTGCCAGCAGACCGGACAAAACATATTCACCCCTCCACTTT.

The J gene is TRBJ1-1, the V gene TRBV3-1 (or the pseudogene TRBV3-2); D is possibly TRBD1 (5 bases). V lost 4 bases to trimming and J lost 8 bases, with 11 bases between them. The CDR3 is 12 amino acids. CDR1 is LGHDT, CDR2 YNNKEL, per germline (reference sequence). The CDR3 sequence is CASSRWQGEAFF. The CDR3 coding sequence is TGTGCCAGCAGCCGCTGGCAGGGCGAAGCTTTCTTT.

The J gene is TRBJ2-1, the V gene TRBV18, with 11 bases that match TRBD2. J lost 5 bases, V lost 2 bases, and 8 bases had no gene match. The germline V gene has CDR1 KGHSH and CDR2 LQKENI. The CDR3 covers 17 residues. The CDR3 DNA reads TGTGCCAGCTCACCAGGATCTAGCGGGAGGACGGACAATGAGCAGTTCTTC. It is translated as CASSPGSSGRTDNEQFF.